This T cell receptor (beta chain) was documented in a study of T cells in Graves' hyperthyroidism and ophthalmopathy (dated by TCRdb to the late 2010s). With regard to the full study: Peripheral blood samples were taken at initial diagnosis, before any treatment was given. To identify TCR V-J signatures that set the groups apart, the researchers used a discovery cohort of 100 patients, made up of 43 with Graves' ophthalmopathy and 55 to 65 with stable Graves' hyperthyroidism. Prospective prediction of ophthalmopathy was tested in an independent validation cohort consisting of about 19 hyperthyroidism patients and over 15 patients who later progressed to ophthalmopathy. The 75 to 100 discovery patients were divided at random into training and test sets in a 7:3 ratio. The study also compared thyroid tissue and blood T-cell repertoires from a handful of Graves' hyperthyroidism patients. After blood sampling, hyperthyroidism patients were treated with methimazole at a starting dose of 30 mg daily, and ophthalmopathy patients were treated with high-dose intravenous methylprednisolone. The paper reports TCR Vbeta CDR3 sequencing of fewer than 150 peripheral blood samples: 40 to 45 ophthalmopathy, about 75 hyperthyroidism and 17 progressor patients. Overall study outcomes, separate from this receptor: In validation, the model predicted progression to ophthalmopathy with 65% to 71% sensitivity and 72% to 85% specificity, a median of approximately 6.5 months before onset. No statistical method was used to set the sample size in advance, and investigators knew the group allocation. A 13 V-J signature model separated ophthalmopathy from stable hyperthyroidism, with about 90% sensitivity and about 81% specificity in cross-validation and 80%/75% in testing. Most expanded thyroid clonotypes (frequency above 0.001) were also detected in blood, suggesting blood repertoires may reflect thyroid immune responses.

After removal of 1 base from V and 9 bases from J, the junction retains 19 bases not matched to a gene. The CDR3 measures 19 amino acids from cysteine to phenylalanine. Left in the record is the CDR3 DNA by itself, 57 bases read in frame from the first base. From the germline V gene (reference sequence), CDR1 is LGHDT and CDR2 is YNNKEL. Graves' hyperthyroidism was defined as stable when no progression to ophthalmopathy occurred over 18 months of follow-up. Hyperthyroidism patients were aged 18 to 65 years and newly diagnosed, with disease duration of less than 2 months. The study excluded patients with uncontrolled infections, other autoimmune diseases, pregnancy or lactation. Clinical symptoms, serum thyroxine and TRAb, thyroid ultrasound, and orbital computed tomography formed the basis for the diagnoses. PBMCs were separated from over 9 ml of fresh peripheral blood using Ficoll-Paque density gradient centrifugation. Total RNA was extracted using Trizol reagent, and RNA quality was assessed on an Agilent 2100 Bioanalyzer.

The TCR beta CDR3 regions were amplified from RNA transcripts. A first-round RT-PCR of the TCR CDR3 used the HTBI primer set with the Qiagen OneStep RT-PCR kit. A second multiplex PCR round built the libraries, followed by size selection and purification. Paired-end sequencing of the libraries was performed with 100 bp reads on an Illumina HiSeq2000. Turning to the authors' computational methods: SOAPnuke was used to process the raw data, removing reads that contained adapters or uncalled bases, had a mean Phred below 15, or lacked an exact match to the constant primer or identifier. High-quality paired reads were merged with COPE v1.2.5, and unique nucleotide sequences were defined as clonotypes. MiTCR v1.1 was used to align clonotypes to the IMGT TRBV, TRBD and TRBJ reference segments. Only V-J combinations with frequency above 0.0001, covering 98% to 99.2% of repertoires, were analysed. A TCS score was defined as the ratio of F50 (clonal expansion) to E x V (chaos), with BLOSUM62-based TCRdist applied between CDR3 peptides within each V-J. Welch's t-statistics and random forest reduced around 510 V-J features to under 15, which were used in a naive Bayes classifier (R e1071). The public sequencing data were trimmed at Q25 with fastp and processed into clonotypes with MiXCR by TCRdb, which kept only in-frame beta chains. All rows with the same CDR3 protein become a single entry with the most common DNA and genes. TCRdb's processing, not the study's, gives the V and J calls here. This sample comprises about 720,000 distinct CDR3 sequences, less than 20% of them detected only once. The ten most abundant clones make up 8.4% of the sample.

In this sample, this clonotype turned up a few times. It has no known antigen specificity. No quality values exist for individual bases; no much larger clone is one base distant. Sequencing was performed on blood. The rearrangement joined TRBV3-1 to TRBJ2-7, with 12 junctional bases fitting TRBD1. The origin of this receptor is a man between 18 and 29 years old with Graves' hyperthyroidism. The CDR3 loop reads CASSQGGTGGLRAVLGQYF. The nucleotide sequence is TGTGCCAGCAGCCAAGGCGGGACAGGGGGCCTACGAGCAGTACTTGGGCAGTACTTC.